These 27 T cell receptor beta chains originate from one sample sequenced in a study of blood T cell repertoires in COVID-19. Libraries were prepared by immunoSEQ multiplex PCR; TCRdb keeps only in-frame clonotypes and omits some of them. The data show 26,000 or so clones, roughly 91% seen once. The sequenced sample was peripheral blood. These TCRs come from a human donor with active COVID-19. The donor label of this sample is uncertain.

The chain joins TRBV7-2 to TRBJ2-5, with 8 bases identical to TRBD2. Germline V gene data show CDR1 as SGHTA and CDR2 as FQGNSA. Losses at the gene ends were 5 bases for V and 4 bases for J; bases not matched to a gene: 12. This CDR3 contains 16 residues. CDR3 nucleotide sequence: TGTGCCAGCAGCCAACGTGGGACTAGGGGGGCAGAGACCCAGTACTTC. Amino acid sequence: CASSQRGTRGAETQYF.

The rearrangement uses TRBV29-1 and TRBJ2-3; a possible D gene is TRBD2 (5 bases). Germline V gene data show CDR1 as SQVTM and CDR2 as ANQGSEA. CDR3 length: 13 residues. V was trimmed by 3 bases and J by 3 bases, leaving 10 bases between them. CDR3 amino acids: CSVDRRGTDTQYF. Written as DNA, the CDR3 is TGCAGCGTTGACAGGAGAGGGACAGATACGCAGTATTTT.

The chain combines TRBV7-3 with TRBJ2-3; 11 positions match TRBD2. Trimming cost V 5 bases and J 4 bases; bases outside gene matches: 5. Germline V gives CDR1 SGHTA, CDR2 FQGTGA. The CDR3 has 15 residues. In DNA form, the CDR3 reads TGTGCCAGCAGCCTAGCGGGGGGAGGTCCAGATACGCAGTATTTT. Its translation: CASSLAGGGPDTQYF.

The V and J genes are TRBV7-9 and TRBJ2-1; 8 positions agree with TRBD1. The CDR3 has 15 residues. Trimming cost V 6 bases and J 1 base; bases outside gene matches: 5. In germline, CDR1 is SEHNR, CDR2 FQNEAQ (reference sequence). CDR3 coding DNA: TGTGCCAGCAGTTATGACAGGGGTTCCTACAATGAGCAGTTCTTC. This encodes CASSYDRGSYNEQFF.

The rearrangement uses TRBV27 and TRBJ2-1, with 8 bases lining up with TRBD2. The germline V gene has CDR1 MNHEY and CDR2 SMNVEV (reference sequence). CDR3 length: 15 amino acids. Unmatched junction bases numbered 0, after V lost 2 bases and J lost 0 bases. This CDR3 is CASSLSGGSYNEQFF. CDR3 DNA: TGTGCCAGCAGTTTAAGCGGGGGCTCCTACAATGAGCAGTTCTTC.

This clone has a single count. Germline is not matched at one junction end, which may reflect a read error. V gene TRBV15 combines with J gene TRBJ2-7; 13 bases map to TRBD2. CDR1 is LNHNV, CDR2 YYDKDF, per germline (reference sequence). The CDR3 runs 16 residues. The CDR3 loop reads CATSRGAGTSGAEQYF. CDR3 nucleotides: TGTGCCACCAGTAGAGGGGCCGGGACTAGCGGGGCAGAGCAGTACTTC.

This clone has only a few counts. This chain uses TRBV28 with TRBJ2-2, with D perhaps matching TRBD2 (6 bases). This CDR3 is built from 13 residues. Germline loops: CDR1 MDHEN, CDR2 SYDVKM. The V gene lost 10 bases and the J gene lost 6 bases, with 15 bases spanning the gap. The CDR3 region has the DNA TGTGCCACCCCCTCGGAGCGGGCCGGGGAGCTGTTTTTT. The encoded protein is CATPSERAGELFF.

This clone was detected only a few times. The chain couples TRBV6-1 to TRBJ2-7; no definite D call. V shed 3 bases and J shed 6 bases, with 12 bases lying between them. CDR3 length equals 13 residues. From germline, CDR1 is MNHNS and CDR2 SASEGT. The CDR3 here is CASSELGVTEQYF. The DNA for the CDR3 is TGTGCCAGCAGTGAGCTTGGAGTGACCGAGCAGTACTTC.

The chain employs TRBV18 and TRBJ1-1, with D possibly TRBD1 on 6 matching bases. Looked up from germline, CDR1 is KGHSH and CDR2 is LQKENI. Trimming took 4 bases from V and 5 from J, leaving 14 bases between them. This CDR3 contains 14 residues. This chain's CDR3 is CASSLGAGQTEAFF. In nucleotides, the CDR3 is TGTGCCAGCTCACTTGGAGCCGGACAGACTGAAGCTTTCTTT.

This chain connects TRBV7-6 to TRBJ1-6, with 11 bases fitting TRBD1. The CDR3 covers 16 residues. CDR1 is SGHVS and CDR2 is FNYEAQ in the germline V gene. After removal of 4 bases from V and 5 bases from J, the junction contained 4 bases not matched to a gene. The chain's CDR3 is CASSSGQGVHNSPLHF. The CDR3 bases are TGTGCCAGCAGCTCGGGACAGGGGGTTCATAATTCACCCCTCCACTTT. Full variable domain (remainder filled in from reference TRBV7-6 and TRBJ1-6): GAGVSQSPRYKVTKRGQDVALRCDPISGHVSLYWYRQALGQGPEFLTYFNYEAQQDKSGLPNDRFSAERPEGSISTLTIQRTEQRDSAMYRCASSSGQGVHNSPLHFGNGTRLTVT.

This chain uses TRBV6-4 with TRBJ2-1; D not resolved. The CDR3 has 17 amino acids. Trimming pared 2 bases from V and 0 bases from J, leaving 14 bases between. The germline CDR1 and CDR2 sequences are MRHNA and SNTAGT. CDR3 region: CASSDVFSLSSYNEQFF. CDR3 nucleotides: TGTGCCAGCAGTGACGTCTTCTCGCTGAGCTCCTACAATGAGCAGTTCTTC.

CDR3 DNA sequence: TGCGCCAGCAGCACCGGCAGGGGCCAAGAGACCCAGTACTTC. Amino acids: CASSTGRGQETQYF. The chain couples TRBV5-1 to TRBJ2-5, with D maybe TRBD1 (6 bases). The length of the CDR3 is 14 residues. Looked up from germline, CDR1 is SGHRS and CDR2 is YFSETQ. Trimming cost V 4 bases and J 1 base, with 11 bases left between them.

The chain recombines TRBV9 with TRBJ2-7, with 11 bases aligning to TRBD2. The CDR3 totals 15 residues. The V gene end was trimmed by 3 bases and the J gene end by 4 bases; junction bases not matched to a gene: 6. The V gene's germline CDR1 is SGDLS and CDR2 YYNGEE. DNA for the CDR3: TGTGCCAGCAGCGCCTCCGGGACTAGCGGTTACGAGCAGTACTTC. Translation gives CASSASGTSGYEQYF.

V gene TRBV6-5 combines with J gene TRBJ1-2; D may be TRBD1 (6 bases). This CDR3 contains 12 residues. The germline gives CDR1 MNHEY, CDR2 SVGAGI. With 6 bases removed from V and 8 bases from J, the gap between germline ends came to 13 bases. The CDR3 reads CASRRDTGGYTF. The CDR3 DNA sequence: TGTGCCAGCAGACGGGACACCGGGGGCTACACCTTC.

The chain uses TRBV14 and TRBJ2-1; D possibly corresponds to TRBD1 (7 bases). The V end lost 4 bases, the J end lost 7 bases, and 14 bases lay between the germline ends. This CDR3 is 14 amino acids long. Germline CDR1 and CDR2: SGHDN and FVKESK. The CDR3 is CASSPAGGWNEQFF. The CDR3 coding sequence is TGTGCCAGCAGCCCAGCAGGGGGGTGGAATGAGCAGTTCTTC.

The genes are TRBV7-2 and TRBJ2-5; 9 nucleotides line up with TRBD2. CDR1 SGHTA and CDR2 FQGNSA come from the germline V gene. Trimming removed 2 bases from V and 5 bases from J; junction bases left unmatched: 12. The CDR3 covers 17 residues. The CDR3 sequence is CASSLSLRLAGSETQYF. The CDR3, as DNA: TGTGCCAGCAGCTTAAGTCTGCGGCTAGCGGGAAGTGAGACCCAGTACTTC.

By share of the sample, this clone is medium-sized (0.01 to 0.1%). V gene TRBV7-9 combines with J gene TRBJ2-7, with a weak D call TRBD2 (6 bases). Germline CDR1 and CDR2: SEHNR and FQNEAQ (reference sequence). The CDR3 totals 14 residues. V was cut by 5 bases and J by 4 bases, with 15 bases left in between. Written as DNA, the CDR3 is TGTGCCAGCAGCCCGTCGGGACTCCTTTACGAGCAGTACTTC. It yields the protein CASSPSGLLYEQYF. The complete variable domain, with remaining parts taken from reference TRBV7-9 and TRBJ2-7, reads DTGVSQNPRHKITKRGQNVTFRCDPISEHNRLYWYRQTLGQGPEFLTYFQNEAQLEKSRLLSDRFSAERPKGSFSTLEIQRTEQGDSAMYLCASSPSGLLYEQYFGPGTRLTVT.

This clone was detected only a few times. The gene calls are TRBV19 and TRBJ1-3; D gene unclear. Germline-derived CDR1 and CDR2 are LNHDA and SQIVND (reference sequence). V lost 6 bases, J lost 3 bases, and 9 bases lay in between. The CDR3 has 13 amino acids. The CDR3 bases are TGTGCCAGTAGCTCCGGGGTTGGAAACACCATATATTTT. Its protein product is CASSSGVGNTIYF.

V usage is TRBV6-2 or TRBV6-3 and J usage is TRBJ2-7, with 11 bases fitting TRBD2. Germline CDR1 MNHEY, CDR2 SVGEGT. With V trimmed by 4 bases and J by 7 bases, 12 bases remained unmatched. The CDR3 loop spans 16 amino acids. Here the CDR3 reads CASSSPSLAGAAEQYF. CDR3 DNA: TGTGCCAGCAGTTCCCCCTCACTAGCGGGAGCGGCTGAGCAGTACTTC.

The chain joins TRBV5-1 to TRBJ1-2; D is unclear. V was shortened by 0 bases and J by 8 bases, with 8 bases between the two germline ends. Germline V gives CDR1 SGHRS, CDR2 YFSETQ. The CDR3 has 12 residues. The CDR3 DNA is TGCGCCAGCAGCTTGGAGGAGGGAGGCTACACCTTC. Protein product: CASSLEEGGYTF.

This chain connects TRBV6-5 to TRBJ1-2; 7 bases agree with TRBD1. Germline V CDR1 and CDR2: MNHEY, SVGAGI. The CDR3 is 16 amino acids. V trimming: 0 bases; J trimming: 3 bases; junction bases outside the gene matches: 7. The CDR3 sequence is CASSYSSRRGDYGYTF. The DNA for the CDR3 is TGTGCCAGCAGTTACTCGTCTCGCAGGGGGGACTATGGCTACACCTTC.

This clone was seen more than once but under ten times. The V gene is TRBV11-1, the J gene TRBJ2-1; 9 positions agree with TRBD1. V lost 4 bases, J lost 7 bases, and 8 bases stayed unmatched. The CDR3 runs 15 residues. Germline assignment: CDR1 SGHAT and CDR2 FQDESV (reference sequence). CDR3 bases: TGTGCCAGCAGCTCGGACAGGGGAGGGATTAATGAGCAGTTCTTC. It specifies CASSSDRGGINEQFF.

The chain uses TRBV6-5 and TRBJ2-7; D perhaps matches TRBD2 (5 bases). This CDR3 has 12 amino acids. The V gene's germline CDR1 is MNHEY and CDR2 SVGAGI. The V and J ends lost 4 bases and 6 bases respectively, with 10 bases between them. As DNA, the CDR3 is TGTGCCAGCAGTTGGGTCACTAGCGAGCAGTACTTC. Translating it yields CASSWVTSEQYF.

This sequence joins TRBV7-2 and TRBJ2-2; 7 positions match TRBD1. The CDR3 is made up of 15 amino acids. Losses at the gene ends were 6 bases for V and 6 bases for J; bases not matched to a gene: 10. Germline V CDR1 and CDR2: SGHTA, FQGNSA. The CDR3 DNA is TGTGCCAGCAGACCCGGGACAGTCTCTTCCGGGGAGCTGTTTTTT. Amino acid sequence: CASRPGTVSSGELFF.

The CDR3 nucleotides read TGTGCCAGCAGTTACGGGGGCAATCCACCCCTCCACTTT. This codes for CASSYGGNPPLHF. The genes are TRBV6-5 and TRBJ1-6; tentative D call: TRBD1 (6 bases). From germline, CDR1 is MNHEY and CDR2 SVGAGI. Trimming took off 2 bases at V and 11 bases at J, with 10 bases between the two ends. The CDR3 consists of 13 residues.

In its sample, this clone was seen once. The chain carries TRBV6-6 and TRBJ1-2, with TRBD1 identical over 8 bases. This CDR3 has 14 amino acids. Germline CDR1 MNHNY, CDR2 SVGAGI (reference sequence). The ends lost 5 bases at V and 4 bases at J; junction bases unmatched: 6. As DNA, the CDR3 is TGTGCCAGCAGTCCAGGGGGCTCAGGCTATGGCTACACCTTC. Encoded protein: CASSPGGSGYGYTF.

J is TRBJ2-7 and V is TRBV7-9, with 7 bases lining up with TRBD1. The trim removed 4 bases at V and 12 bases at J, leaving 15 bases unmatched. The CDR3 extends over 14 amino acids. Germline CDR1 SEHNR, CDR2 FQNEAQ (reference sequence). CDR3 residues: CASSSIGVQGSLYF. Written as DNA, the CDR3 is TGTGCCAGCAGCTCCATTGGAGTACAGGGGTCTCTGTACTTC.